One sample yielded the 21 T cell receptor beta chains listed below, sequenced in a study of T-cell reconstitution after alpha-beta-depleted transplantation in children. Unique molecular identifiers were incorporated into the prepared TCRbeta library. One entry per CDR3 protein results from TCRdb running MiXCR on the PCR reads. This repertoire shows about 300,000 distinct CDR3 sequences, around a tenth found once; its top ten account for 7.5%. The material sequenced was PBMCs, taken before TCRalphabeta/CD19-depleted stem cell transplant. These receptors all stem from a boy under three years old with acute myeloid leukemia, due to receive a stem cell transplant.

This clonotype was picked up many times. V usage is TRBV4-2 and J usage is TRBJ1-4; D gene unclear. Per germline, CDR1 LGHNA and CDR2 YNFKEQ. The CDR3 has 14 residues. The V end lost 0 bases, the J end lost 10 bases, and 12 bases lay between the germline ends. The CDR3 DNA sequence: TGTGCCAGCAGCCAAGAGAAGCAAGTCGGAAAACTGTTTTTT. Translation gives CASSQEKQVGKLFF.

This clonotype appeared many times. The gene calls are TRBV3-1 and TRBJ1-4; a weak D match, TRBD1 (6 bases). Trimming took off 3 bases at V and 8 bases at J, with 19 bases between the two ends. The CDR3 consists of 16 residues. Germline V gene sequence: CDR1 LGHDT, CDR2 YNNKEL (reference sequence). In nucleotides, the CDR3 is TGTGCCAGCAGCCATCCAACAGGGCCGGGAGGGGAAAAACTGTTTTTT. Amino acids: CASSHPTGPGGEKLFF.

This clonotype turned up a few times. V gene TRBV30 combines with J gene TRBJ2-6; TRBD2 matches 7 bases. CDR3 size: 14 residues. Germline-derived CDR1 and CDR2 are GTSNPN and SVGIG (reference sequence). The V and J ends lost 3 bases and 1 base, in that order; junction bases with no gene match: 0. The CDR3 sequence is CAWSGGSGANVLTF. The CDR3 DNA follows: TGTGCCTGGAGCGGGGGGTCTGGGGCCAACGTCCTGACTTTC.

V is TRBV4-1 and J is TRBJ2-3, with 7 bases that match TRBD2. Germline CDR1 is MGHRA and CDR2 is YSYEKL. The CDR3 covers 17 residues. The V and J ends lost 3 bases and 0 bases, in that order; junction bases with no gene match: 9. CDR3: CASSHPLTSLSTDTQYF. The CDR3 nucleotides read TGCGCCAGCAGCCATCCTTTGACTAGCCTTAGCACAGATACGCAGTATTTT.

This clonotype was detected a few times. CDR3 residues: CATQTARYSYEQYF. The CDR3 bases are TGTGCCACCCAAACGGCGCGGTATTCCTACGAGCAGTACTTC. V is TRBV2 and J is TRBJ2-7, with unresolved D. The V gene's germline CDR1 is SNHLY and CDR2 FYNNEI. This CDR3 region has 14 residues. The germline V and J ends were trimmed by 10 bases and 1 base, with 17 bases remaining between them.

J is TRBJ2-3 and V is TRBV7-9; D gene uncertain. V gave up 0 bases and J gave up 5 bases, with 9 bases separating them. In germline, CDR1 is SEHNR, CDR2 FQNEAQ (reference sequence). CDR3 length: 14 amino acids. The CDR3 nucleotides are TGTGCCAGCAGCTTAGCCCTATCAGGAGATACGCAGTATTTT. Translation: CASSLALSGDTQYF.

This clonotype occurred many times. V and J are TRBV5-1 and TRBJ2-1, with D uncertain. CDR3 length: 13 residues. CDR1 and CDR2 from the germline V gene are SGHRS and YFSETQ. V was cut by 0 bases and J by 4 bases, with 5 bases left in between. The CDR3 here is CASSLVPYNEQFF. The CDR3 DNA sequence: TGCGCCAGCAGCTTGGTACCGTACAATGAGCAGTTCTTC.

The chain carries TRBV7-2 and TRBJ1-2; maybe TRBD1 (6 bases). This CDR3 spans 14 amino acids. Germline V gives CDR1 SGHTA, CDR2 FQGNSA. Trimming took off 6 bases at V and 6 bases at J, with 17 bases between the two ends. In DNA form, the CDR3 reads TGTGCCAGCAGTCATAAAACCGGGGGCGATGGCTACACCTTC. Translating it yields CASSHKTGGDGYTF.

This rearrangement joins TRBV28 to TRBJ1-5; the D is unclear. With 2 bases removed from V and 4 bases from J, the gap between germline ends came to 12 bases. CDR1 and CDR2 (germline): MDHEN, SYDVKM. The CDR3 runs 15 residues. CDR3 DNA: TGTGCCAGCAGTTTAGTTTTCGCAGGAAATCAGCCCCAGCATTTT. This encodes CASSLVFAGNQPQHF. The full variable domain, its missing parts supplied by reference TRBV28 and TRBJ1-5, is DVKVTQSSRYLVKRTGEKVFLECVQDMDHENMFWYRQDPGLGLRLIYFSYDVKMKEKGDIPEGYSVSREKKERFSLILESASTNQTSMYLCASSLVFAGNQPQHFGDGTRLSIL.

This clonotype came up many times. For the CDR3, the DNA is TGTGCCAGCAGCTACGGGACTAGCGGGACCGGGGAGCTGTTTTTT. Amino acid sequence: CASSYGTSGTGELFF. The chain employs TRBV7-3 and TRBJ2-2; 12 bases match TRBD2. Trimming cost V 4 bases and J 5 bases; bases outside gene matches: 2. This CDR3 region has 15 residues. Germline loops: CDR1 SGHTA, CDR2 FQGTGA.

This clonotype was seen at least ten times. The CDR3, as DNA: TGTGCCAGCAGCTTCCTACTAGCGGGAGAGCATAATGAGCAGTTCTTC. Residues: CASSFLLAGEHNEQFF. The chain uses TRBV9 and TRBJ2-1; 11 nucleotides line up with TRBD2. CDR3 length: 16 residues. In germline, CDR1 is SGDLS, CDR2 YYNGEE. Trimming at V came to 4 bases and at J to 7 bases, leaving 10 bases not matched to a gene. Together with reference TRBV9 and TRBJ2-1, the CDR3 gives the full variable domain: DSGVTQTPKHLITATGQRVTLRCSPRSGDLSVYWYQQSLDQGLQFLIQYYNGEERAKGNILERFSAQQFPDLHSELNLSSLELGDSALYFCASSFLLAGEHNEQFFGPGTRLTVL.

The sample holds many counts of this clonotype. The rearrangement links TRBV7-2 to TRBJ2-1, with D maybe TRBD2 (6 bases). The CDR3 has 18 residues. Germline V CDR1 and CDR2: SGHTA, FQGNSA. Trimming stripped 1 base from V and 6 bases from J, with 22 bases between. CDR3 in DNA: TGTGCCAGCAGCTTAGGGGCTACTATGCGAGTGGGGGGCAATGAGCAGTTCTTC. Translated: CASSLGATMRVGGNEQFF.

This clonotype was counted many times. The rearrangement joins TRBV5-1 to TRBJ2-5; no definite D call. This CDR3 has 13 amino acids. Germline CDR1 and CDR2: SGHRS and YFSETQ. The ends were cut back, 3 bases at V and 4 bases at J, with 10 bases in the middle. The CDR3 DNA reads as TGCGCCAGCAGCTCCAGGACCCGAGAGACCCAGTACTTC. Amino acids: CASSSRTRETQYF.

This clonotype was detected ten times or more. V is TRBV7-2 and J is TRBJ1-2; 10 bases line up with TRBD1. Germline assignment: CDR1 SGHTA and CDR2 FQGNSA. V shed 3 bases, J shed 4 bases, and the junction held 11 bases outside the gene matches. CDR3 size: 17 residues. CDR3 in amino acids: CASSFGWMTGGVYGYTF. As DNA, the CDR3 is TGTGCCAGCAGCTTTGGATGGATGACAGGGGGCGTCTATGGCTACACCTTC.

This clonotype was found many times. The chain recombines TRBV7-3 with TRBJ2-1, with D tentatively TRBD1 (6 bases). The CDR3 loop spans 15 amino acids. The V gene's germline CDR1 is SGHTA and CDR2 FQGTGA. The V and J ends lost 2 bases and 8 bases respectively, with 16 bases between them. The CDR3 region is CASSLEGVLVYEQFF. DNA for the CDR3: TGTGCCAGCAGCTTAGAGGGGGTGTTAGTCTATGAGCAGTTCTTC. Drawing the rest from reference TRBV7-3 and TRBJ2-1, the complete variable domain is GAGVSQTPSNKVTEKGKYVELRCDPISGHTALYWYRQSLGQGPEFLIYFQGTGAADDSGLPNDRFFAVRPEGSVSTLKIQRTERGDSAVYLCASSLEGVLVYEQFFGPGTRLTVL.

In its sample, this clonotype was seen a few times. The gene calls are TRBV5-1 and TRBJ2-5; 8 bases align to TRBD2. The trim removed 4 bases at V and 2 bases at J, leaving 4 bases unmatched. This CDR3 region has 14 residues. Germline V gene sequence: CDR1 SGHRS, CDR2 YFSETQ. The CDR3 here is CASSLPSGQETQYF. CDR3 nucleotides: TGCGCCAGCAGCCTACCTAGCGGGCAAGAGACCCAGTACTTC.

This clonotype occurred many times. The chain is built from TRBV11-2 and TRBJ1-1; D remains unclear. The V end lost 0 bases, the J end lost 0 bases, and 2 bases lay between the germline ends. Germline loops: CDR1 SGHAT, CDR2 FQNNGV. The CDR3 consists of 13 residues. In DNA, the CDR3 is TGTGCCAGCAGCTTAGAGATGAACACTGAAGCTTTCTTT. Translated, it gives CASSLEMNTEAFF.

The sample holds many counts of this clonotype. The gene calls are TRBV12-3 or TRBV12-4 and TRBJ2-2, with TRBD2 as a possible D gene (6 bases). This CDR3 spans 15 amino acids. Trimming took 6 bases from V and 2 from J, leaving 13 bases between them. This CDR3 is CASSRGLPNTGELFF. The CDR3 DNA reads as TGTGCCAGCAGCCGCGGACTACCCAACACCGGGGAGCTGTTTTTT.

This clonotype was detected many times. V is TRBV12-3 or TRBV12-4 and J is TRBJ2-7; 7 nucleotides match TRBD2. The J segment lost 6 bases and the V segment lost 5 bases, leaving 4 bases of the junction unmatched. The CDR3 loop spans 12 amino acids. This CDR3 is CASSPPGGEQYF. Written as DNA, the CDR3 is TGTGCCAGCAGTCCCCCGGGAGGCGAGCAGTACTTC.

This clonotype was found many times. The chain carries TRBV12-3 or TRBV12-4 and TRBJ2-4, with 8 bases fitting TRBD1. V shed 5 bases, J shed 6 bases, and the junction held 0 bases outside the gene matches. CDR3 length: 12 amino acids. CDR3 bases: TGTGCCAGCAGTGACAGGGGAAACATTCAGTACTTC. It encodes CASSDRGNIQYF.

The table lists this clonotype with many counts. The V gene is TRBV29-1, the J gene TRBJ1-2; the match to TRBD1 covers 9 bases. The CDR3 consists of 10 residues. Germline CDR1 and CDR2: SQVTM and ANQGSEA. With 3 bases clipped from V and 13 bases from J, the junction kept 3 bases outside the gene matches. CDR3 sequence reads: CSVDQDRGTF. DNA for the CDR3: TGCAGCGTTGATCAGGACAGGGGCACCTTC.